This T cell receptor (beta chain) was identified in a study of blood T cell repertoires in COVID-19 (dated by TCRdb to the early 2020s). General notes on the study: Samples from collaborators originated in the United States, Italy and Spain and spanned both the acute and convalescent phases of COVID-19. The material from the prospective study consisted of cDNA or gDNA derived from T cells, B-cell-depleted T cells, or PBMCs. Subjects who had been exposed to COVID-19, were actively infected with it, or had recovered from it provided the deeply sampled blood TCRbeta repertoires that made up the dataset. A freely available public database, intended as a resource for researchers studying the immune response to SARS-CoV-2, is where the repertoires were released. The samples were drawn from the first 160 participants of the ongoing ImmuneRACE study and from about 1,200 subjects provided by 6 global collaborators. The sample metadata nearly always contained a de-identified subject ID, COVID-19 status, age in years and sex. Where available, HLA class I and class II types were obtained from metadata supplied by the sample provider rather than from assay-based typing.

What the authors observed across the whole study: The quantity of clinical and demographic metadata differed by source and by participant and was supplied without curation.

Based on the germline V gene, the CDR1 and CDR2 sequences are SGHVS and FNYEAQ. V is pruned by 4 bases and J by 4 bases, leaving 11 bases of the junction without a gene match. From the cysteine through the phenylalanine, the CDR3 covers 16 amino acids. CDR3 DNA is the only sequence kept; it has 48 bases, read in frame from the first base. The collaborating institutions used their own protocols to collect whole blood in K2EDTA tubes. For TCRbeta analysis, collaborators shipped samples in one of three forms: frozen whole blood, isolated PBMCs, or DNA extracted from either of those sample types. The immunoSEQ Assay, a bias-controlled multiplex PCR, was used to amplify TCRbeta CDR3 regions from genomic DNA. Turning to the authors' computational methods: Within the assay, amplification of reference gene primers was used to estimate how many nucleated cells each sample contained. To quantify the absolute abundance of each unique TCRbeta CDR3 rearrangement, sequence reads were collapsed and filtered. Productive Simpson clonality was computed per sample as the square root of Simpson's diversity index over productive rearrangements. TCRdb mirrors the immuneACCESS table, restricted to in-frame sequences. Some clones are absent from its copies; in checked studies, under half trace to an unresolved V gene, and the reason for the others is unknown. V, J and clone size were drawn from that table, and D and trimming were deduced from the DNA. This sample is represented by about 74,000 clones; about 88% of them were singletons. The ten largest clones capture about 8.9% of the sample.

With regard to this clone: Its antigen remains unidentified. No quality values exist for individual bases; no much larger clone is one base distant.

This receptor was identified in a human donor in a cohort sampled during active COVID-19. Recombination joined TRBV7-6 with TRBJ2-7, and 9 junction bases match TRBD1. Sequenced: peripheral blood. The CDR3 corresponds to CASSSLPVGQGYEQYF. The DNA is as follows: TGTGCCAGCAGCTCCCTACCCGTGGGACAGGGATACGAGCAGTACTTC. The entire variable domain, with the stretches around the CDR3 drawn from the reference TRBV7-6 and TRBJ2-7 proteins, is GAGVSQSPRYKVTKRGQDVALRCDPISGHVSLYWYRQALGQGPEFLTYFNYEAQQDKSGLPNDRFSAERPEGSISTLTIQRTEQRDSAMYRCASSSLPVGQGYEQYFGPGTRLTVT.